This T cell receptor beta chain was sequenced in a study of cytomegalovirus exposure and HLA in healthy donors. Trimming removed 3 bases from V and 14 bases from J, with 11 bases in between. This CDR3 is 11 amino acids long. Germline-derived CDR1 and CDR2 are MNHNS and SASEGT. With 60 Vbeta and 13 Jbeta primers, the PCR was carried out. The protocol was immunoSEQ multiplex PCR, while the TCRdb copy is restricted to in-frame clones and leaves out a portion. Reported are fewer than 60,000 clones; the ten largest clones contain 6.5% to 8.5%. The chain carries TRBV6-1 and TRBJ1-5; D unclear. The receptor comes from a woman between 40 and 50 years old in good health and CMV-seronegative. Material: PBMCs. CDR3 DNA sequence: TGTGCCAGCAGTGATACGAGGAGTGAGCATTTT. Encoded protein: CASSDTRSEHF.